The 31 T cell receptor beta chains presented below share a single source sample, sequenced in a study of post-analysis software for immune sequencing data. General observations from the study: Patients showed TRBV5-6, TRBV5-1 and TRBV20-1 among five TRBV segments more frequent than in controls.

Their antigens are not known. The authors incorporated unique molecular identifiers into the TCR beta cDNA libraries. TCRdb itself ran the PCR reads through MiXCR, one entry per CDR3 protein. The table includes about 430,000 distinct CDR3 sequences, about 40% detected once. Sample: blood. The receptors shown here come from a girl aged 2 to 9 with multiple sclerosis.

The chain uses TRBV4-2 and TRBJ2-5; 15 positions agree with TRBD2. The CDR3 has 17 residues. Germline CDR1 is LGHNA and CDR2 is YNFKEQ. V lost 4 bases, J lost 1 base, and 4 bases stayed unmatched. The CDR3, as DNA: TGTGCCAGCAGCCGTGGACTAGCGGGGGGGTTCCAAGAGACCCAGTACTTC. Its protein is CASSRGLAGGFQETQYF.

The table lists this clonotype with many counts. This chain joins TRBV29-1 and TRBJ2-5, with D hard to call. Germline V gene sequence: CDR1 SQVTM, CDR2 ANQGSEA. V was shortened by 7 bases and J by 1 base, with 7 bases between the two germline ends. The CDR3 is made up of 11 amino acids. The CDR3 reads CSGRIQETQYF. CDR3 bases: TGCAGCGGCAGGATCCAAGAGACCCAGTACTTC.

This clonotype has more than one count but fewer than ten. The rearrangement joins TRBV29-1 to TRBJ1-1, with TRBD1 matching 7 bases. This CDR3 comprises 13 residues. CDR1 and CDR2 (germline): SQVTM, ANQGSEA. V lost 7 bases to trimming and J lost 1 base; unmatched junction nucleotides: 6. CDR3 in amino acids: CSAFDRENTEAFF. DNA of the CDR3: TGCAGCGCCTTCGACAGGGAGAACACTGAAGCTTTCTTT.

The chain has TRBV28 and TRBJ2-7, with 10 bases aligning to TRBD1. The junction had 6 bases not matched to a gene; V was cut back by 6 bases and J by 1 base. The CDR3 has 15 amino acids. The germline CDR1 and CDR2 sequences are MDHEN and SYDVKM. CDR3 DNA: TGTGCCAGCAGCTCCGGGACAGGGGCGTCCTACGAGCAGTACTTC. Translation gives CASSSGTGASYEQYF.

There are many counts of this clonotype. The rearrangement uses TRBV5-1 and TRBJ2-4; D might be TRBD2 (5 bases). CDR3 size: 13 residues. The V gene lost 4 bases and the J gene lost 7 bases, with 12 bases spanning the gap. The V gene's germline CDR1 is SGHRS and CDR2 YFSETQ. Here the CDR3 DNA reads TGCGCCAGCAGCCTAGGACTGGGTAACATTCAGTACTTC. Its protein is CASSLGLGNIQYF.

The CDR3 here is CSAPVGGRDEKLFF. The DNA of the CDR3 is TGCAGTGCCCCGGTTGGGGGCAGGGATGAAAAACTGTTTTTT. V and J are TRBV20-1 and TRBJ1-4, with D possibly TRBD1 on 6 matching bases. Looked up from germline, CDR1 is DFQATT and CDR2 is SNEGSKA (reference sequence). Trimming pared 6 bases from V and 6 bases from J, leaving 17 bases between. The length of the CDR3 is 14 residues.

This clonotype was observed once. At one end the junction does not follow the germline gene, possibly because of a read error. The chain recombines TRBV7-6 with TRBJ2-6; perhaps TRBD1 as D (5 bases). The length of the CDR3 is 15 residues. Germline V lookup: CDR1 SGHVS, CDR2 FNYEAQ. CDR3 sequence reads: CASSKNGVGANVLIF. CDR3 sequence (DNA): TGTGCCAGCAGCAAAAATGGGGTTGGGGCCAACGTCCTGATTTTC. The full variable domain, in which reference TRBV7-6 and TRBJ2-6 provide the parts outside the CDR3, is GAGVSQSPRYKVTKRGQDVALRCDPISGHVSLYWYRQALGQGPEFLTYFNYEAQQDKSGLPNDRFSAERPEGSISTLTIQRTEQRDSAMYRCASSKNGVGANVLIFGAGSRLTVL.

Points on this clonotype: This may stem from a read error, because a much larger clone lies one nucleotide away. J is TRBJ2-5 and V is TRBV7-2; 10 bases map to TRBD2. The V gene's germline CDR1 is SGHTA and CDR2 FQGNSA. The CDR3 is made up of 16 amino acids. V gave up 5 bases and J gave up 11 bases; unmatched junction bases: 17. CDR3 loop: CASSLRLAGAYNEQYF. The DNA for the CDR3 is TGTGCCAGCAGCCTAAGGCTAGCGGGGGCCTACAATGAGCAGTACTTC.

This CDR3 reads CASSFDRGTDTQYF. For the CDR3, the DNA is TGTGCCAGCAGTTTTGACAGGGGCACAGATACGCAGTATTTT. The chain joins TRBV28 to TRBJ2-3, with 7 bases matching TRBD1. The ends lost 3 bases at V and 1 base at J; junction bases unmatched: 1. The CDR3 runs 14 residues. From germline, CDR1 is MDHEN and CDR2 SYDVKM.

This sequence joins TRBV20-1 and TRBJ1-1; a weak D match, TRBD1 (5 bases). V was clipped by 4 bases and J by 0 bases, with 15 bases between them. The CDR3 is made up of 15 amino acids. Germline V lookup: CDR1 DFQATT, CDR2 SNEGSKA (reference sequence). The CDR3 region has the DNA TGCAGTGCTAAGGGGTCCTGGGTCATGAACACTGAAGCTTTCTTT. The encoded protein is CSAKGSWVMNTEAFF.

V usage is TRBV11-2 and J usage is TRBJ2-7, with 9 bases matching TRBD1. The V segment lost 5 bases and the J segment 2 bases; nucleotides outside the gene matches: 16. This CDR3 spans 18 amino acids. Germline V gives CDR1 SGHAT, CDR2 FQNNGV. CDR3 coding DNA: TGTGCCAGCAGCCCAATTGGACAGGGGTCATCCCTTACCTACGAGCAGTACTTC. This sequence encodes CASSPIGQGSSLTYEQYF. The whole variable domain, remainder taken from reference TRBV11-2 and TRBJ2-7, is EAGVAQSPRYKIIEKRQSVAFWCNPISGHATLYWYQQILGQGPKLLIQFQNNGVVDDSQLPKDRFSAERLKGVDSTLKIQPAKLEDSAVYLCASSPIGQGSSLTYEQYFGPGTRLTVT.

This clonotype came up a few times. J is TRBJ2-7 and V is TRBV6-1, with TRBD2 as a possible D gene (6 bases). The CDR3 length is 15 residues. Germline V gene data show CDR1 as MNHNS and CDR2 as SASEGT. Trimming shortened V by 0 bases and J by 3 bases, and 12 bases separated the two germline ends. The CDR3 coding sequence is TGTGCCAGCAGTGAAGCCAGGAGGGGTAGCTACGAGCAGTACTTC. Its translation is CASSEARRGSYEQYF.

CDR3 amino acids: CASTRQGAGSYEQYF. The DNA for the CDR3 is TGTGCCAGCACCCGACAGGGGGCAGGCTCCTACGAGCAGTACTTC. V usage is TRBV27 and J usage is TRBJ2-7, with 10 bases aligning to TRBD1. Germline-derived CDR1 and CDR2 are MNHEY and SMNVEV (reference sequence). The junction had 6 bases not matched to a gene; V was cut back by 7 bases and J by 0 bases. The CDR3 extends over 15 amino acids.

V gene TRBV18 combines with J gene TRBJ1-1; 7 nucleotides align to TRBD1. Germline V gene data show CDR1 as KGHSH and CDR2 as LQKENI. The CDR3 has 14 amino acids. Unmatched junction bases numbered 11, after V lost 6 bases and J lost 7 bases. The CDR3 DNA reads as TGTGCCAGCTCGCCGATCGACAGGGAGGGTGAAGCTTTCTTT. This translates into CASSPIDREGEAFF.

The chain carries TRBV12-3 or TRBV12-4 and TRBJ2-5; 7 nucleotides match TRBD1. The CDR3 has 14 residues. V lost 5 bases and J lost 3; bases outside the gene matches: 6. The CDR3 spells CASSPRDSEETQYF. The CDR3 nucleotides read TGTGCCAGCAGTCCCCGGGACAGTGAAGAGACCCAGTACTTC.

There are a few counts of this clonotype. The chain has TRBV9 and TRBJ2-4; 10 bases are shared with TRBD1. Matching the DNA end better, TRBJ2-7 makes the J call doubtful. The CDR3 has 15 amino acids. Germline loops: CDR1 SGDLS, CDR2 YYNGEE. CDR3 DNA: TGTGCCAGCAGCCCTCGGGGGACAGGGGTCCACGAGCAGTACTTC. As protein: CASSPRGTGVHEQYF.

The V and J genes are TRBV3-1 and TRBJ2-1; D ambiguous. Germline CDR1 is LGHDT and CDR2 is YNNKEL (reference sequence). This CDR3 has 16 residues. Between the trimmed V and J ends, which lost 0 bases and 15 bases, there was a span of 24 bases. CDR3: CASSQDRVALHSKLFF. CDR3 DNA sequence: TGTGCCAGCAGCCAAGATCGGGTCGCGCTACATTCAAAACTGTTCTTC.

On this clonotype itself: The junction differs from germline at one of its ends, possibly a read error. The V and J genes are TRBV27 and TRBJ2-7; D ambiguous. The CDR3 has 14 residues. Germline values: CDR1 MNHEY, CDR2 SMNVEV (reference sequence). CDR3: CASSLSLASYDQYF. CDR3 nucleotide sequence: TGTGCCAGCAGTTTATCTCTCGCTTCCTACGATCAGTACTTC.

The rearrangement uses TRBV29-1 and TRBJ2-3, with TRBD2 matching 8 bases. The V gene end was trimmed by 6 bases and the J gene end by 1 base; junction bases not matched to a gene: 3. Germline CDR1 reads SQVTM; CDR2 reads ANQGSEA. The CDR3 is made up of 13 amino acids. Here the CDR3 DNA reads TGCAGCGTCTCGGGGGGGGGCACAGATACGCAGTATTTT. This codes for CSVSGGGTDTQYF.

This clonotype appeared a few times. The CDR3 nucleotides are TGCGCCAGCAGCCAAGTACAAACCCAAGAGACCCAGTACTTC. Translated: CASSQVQTQETQYF. The V gene is TRBV4-1, the J gene TRBJ2-5, with D uncertain. The CDR3 has 14 amino acids. With 1 base removed from V and 1 base from J, the gap between germline ends came to 7 bases. From germline, CDR1 is MGHRA and CDR2 YSYEKL.

This CDR3 reads CSVSSRAVNGYTF. CDR3 bases: TGCAGCGTTAGTTCCAGGGCAGTCAATGGCTACACCTTC. The chain recombines TRBV29-1 with TRBJ1-2; weak D call: TRBD1 (5 bases). Between the trimmed V and J ends, which lost 5 bases and 6 bases, there was a span of 16 bases. Germline assignment: CDR1 SQVTM and CDR2 ANQGSEA. The CDR3 loop spans 13 amino acids.

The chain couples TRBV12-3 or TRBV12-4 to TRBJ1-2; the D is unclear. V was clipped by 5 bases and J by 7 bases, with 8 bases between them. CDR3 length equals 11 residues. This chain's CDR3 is CASSPARGYTF. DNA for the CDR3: TGTGCCAGCAGTCCAGCTCGTGGCTACACCTTC.

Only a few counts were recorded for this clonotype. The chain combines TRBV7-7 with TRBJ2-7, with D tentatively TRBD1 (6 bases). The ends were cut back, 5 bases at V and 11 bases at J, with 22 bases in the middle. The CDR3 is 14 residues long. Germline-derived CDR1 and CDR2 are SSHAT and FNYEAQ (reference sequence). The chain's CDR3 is CASSKNGGEAGEYF. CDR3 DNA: TGTGCCAGCAGCAAGAATGGGGGAGAGGCAGGGGAGTACTTC.

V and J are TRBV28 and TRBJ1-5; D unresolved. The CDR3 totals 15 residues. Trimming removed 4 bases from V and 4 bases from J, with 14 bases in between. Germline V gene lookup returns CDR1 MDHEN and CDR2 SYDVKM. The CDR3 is CASSWTASRNQPQHF. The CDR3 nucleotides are TGTGCCAGCAGTTGGACGGCGTCAAGGAATCAGCCCCAGCATTTT. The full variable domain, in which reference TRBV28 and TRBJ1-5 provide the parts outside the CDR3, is DVKVTQSSRYLVKRTGEKVFLECVQDMDHENMFWYRQDPGLGLRLIYFSYDVKMKEKGDIPEGYSVSREKKERFSLILESASTNQTSMYLCASSWTASRNQPQHFGDGTRLSIL.

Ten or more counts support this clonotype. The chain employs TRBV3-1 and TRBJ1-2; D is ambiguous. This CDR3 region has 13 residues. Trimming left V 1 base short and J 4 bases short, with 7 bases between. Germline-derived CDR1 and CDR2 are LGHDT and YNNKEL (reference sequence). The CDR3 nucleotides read TGTGCCAGCAGCCAAGGGCACACCTATGGCTACACCTTC. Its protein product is CASSQGHTYGYTF.

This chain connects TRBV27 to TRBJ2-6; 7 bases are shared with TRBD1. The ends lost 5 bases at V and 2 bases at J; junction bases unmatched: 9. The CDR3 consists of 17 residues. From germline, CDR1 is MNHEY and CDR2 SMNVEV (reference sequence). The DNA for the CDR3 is TGTGCCAGCAGTGCACAGGGGATAATCCCTGGGGCCAACGTCCTGACTTTC. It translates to CASSAQGIIPGANVLTF.

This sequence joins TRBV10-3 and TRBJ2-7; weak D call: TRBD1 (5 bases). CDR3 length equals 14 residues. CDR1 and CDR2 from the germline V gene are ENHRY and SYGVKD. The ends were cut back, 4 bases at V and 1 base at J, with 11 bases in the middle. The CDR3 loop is CAISVWGRSYEQYF. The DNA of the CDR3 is TGTGCCATCAGTGTCTGGGGCCGATCCTACGAGCAGTACTTC.

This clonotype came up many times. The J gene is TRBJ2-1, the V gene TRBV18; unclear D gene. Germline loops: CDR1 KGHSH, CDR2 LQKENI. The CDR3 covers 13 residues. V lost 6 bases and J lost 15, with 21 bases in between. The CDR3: CASSPTEDDRTFF. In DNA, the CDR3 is TGTGCCAGCTCCCCGACCGAAGACGACCGCACGTTCTTC.

The CDR3 DNA follows: TGTGCCAGCAGCTCCACCACACTCGGACGTACCTACAATGAGCAGTACTTC. It is translated as CASSSTTLGRTYNEQYF. V usage is TRBV11-2 and J usage is TRBJ2-1; D unclear. The DNA end is more similar to TRBJ2-7, so the J call may be wrong. Germline lookup yields CDR1 SGHAT and CDR2 FQNNGV. The CDR3 totals 17 residues.

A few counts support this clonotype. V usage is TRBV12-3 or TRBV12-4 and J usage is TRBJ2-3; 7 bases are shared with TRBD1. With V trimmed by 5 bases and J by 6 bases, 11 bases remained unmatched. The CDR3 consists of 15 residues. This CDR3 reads CASSPQATGADTQYF. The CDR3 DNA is TGTGCCAGCAGTCCTCAAGCCACAGGGGCGGATACGCAGTATTTT.

The CDR3 loop is CASSQDVRSSYNEQFF. CDR3 DNA sequence: TGTGCCAGCAGCCAAGATGTAAGGAGCTCCTACAATGAGCAGTTCTTC. The chain employs TRBV4-2 and TRBJ2-1; the D is unclear. V was shortened by 0 bases and J by 0 bases, with 9 bases between the two germline ends. CDR3 length: 16 residues. From germline, CDR1 is LGHNA and CDR2 YNFKEQ.